Sequencing of this T cell receptor beta chain was carried out in a study of blood T cell repertoires in COVID-19. Study details: Donors in the United States, Italy and Spain gave samples during acute or convalescent COVID-19. T cells, B-cell-depleted T cells, or PBMCs provided the cDNA or gDNA that served as material.

Germline CDR1 is SEHNR and CDR2 is FQNEAQ (reference sequence). The CDR3 consists of 17 residues. Trimming left V 0 bases short and J 5 bases short, with 19 bases between. In the source study's methods: Amplified reference gene primers provided the basis for estimating nucleated cell counts. Sequencing was performed with immunoSEQ multiplex PCR; in TCRdb, only in-frame clones are kept and a portion is missing. V, J and clone size are those of that table, while D and trimming were read from the DNA. The top ten clones hold roughly 9.7% of a sample with about 50,000 clones, roughly nine tenths of them seen once.

The clonotype originates from a woman over 75 with acute or convalescent COVID-19. The J gene is TRBJ1-1, the V gene TRBV7-9; a possible D gene is TRBD1 (5 bases). The sequenced sample consisted of peripheral blood. CDR3: CASSLATGAQATTEAFF. The CDR3 DNA reads TGTGCCAGCAGCTTAGCGACTGGGGCTCAGGCAACGACTGAAGCTTTCTTT. Looking up the rest from reference TRBV7-9 and TRBJ1-1 gives the full variable domain: DTGVSQNPRHKITKRGQNVTFRCDPISEHNRLYWYRQTLGQGPEFLTYFQNEAQLEKSRLLSDRFSAERPKGSFSTLEIQRTEQGDSAMYLCASSLATGAQATTEAFFGQGTRLTVV.